Below are 2 T cell receptor beta chains sequenced from a single sample in a study of T cell changes during pregnancy in multiple sclerosis. The protocol was immunoSEQ multiplex PCR, while the TCRdb copy is restricted to in-frame clones and leaves out a portion. This table has approximately 100,000 clones, around 90% appearing once. This specimen was peripheral blood, taken after pregnancy. The source of these receptors is a female donor with multiple sclerosis, enrolled in a pregnancy study.

The V call is TRBV2, the J call TRBJ2-5; TRBD2 agrees at 9 bases. The CDR3 is 15 amino acids. J gave up 4 bases and V 4 bases, and 7 bases lay outside the gene matches. Germline lookup yields CDR1 SNHLY and CDR2 FYNNEI. For the CDR3, the DNA is TGTGCCAGCAGTGTTCTGCGGGGGGGCGGAGAGACCCAGTACTTC. It translates to CASSVLRGGGETQYF.

The J gene is TRBJ2-3, the V gene TRBV28; D ambiguous. CDR1 and CDR2 (germline): MDHEN, SYDVKM. Trimming removed 3 bases at V and 6 bases at J, with 10 bases between. The CDR3 sequence is 13 residues long. CDR3 region: CASSLERPDTQYF. CDR3 nucleotides: TGTGCCAGCAGTTTGGAGCGACCCGATACGCAGTATTTT.